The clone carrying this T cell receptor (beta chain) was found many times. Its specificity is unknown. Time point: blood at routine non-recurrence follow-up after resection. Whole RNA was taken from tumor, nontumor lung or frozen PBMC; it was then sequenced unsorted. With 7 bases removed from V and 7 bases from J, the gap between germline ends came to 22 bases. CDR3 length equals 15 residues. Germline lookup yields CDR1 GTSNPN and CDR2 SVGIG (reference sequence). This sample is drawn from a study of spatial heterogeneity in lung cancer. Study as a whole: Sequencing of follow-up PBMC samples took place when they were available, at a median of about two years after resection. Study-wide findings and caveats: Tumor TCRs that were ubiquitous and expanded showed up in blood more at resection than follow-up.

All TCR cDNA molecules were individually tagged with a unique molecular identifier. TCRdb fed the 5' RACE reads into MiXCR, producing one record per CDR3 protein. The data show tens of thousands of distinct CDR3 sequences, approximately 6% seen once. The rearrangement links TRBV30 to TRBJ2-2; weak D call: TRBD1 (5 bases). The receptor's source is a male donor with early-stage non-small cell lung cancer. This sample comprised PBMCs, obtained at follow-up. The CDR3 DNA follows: TGTGCCTCTTCGCAGGCTCAGGGCGCGTACGGGGAGCTGTTTTTT. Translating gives CASSQAQGAYGELFF.